This is a list of T cell receptor beta chains from one sample in a study of blood T cell repertoires in COVID-19. TCRdb keeps only in-frame clones here, not all; method: immunoSEQ multiplex PCR. This table has some 90,000 clones, over 70% appearing once. What was sequenced was peripheral blood. These TCRs come from a human donor in a cohort sampled during active COVID-19. Both conserved end residues are part of each CDR3. The D gene is left open where the match is weak. Some rows have no size entry. The others give once, few or many, or a class for an expanded clone.

d_gene	v_gene	j_gene	abundance	CDR3nt	CDR3aa
NA	TRBV5-6	TRBJ1-1	NA	TGTGCCAGCAGCTTGGCCCAACGACGGGGTAAAAGGAACACTGAAGCTTTCTTT	CASSLAQRRGKRNTEAFF
NA	TRBV11-2	TRBJ1-3	NA	TGTGCCAGCACCTCTAGGGCTCAGGGGAACTGGGGAAACACCATATATTTT	CASTSRAQGNWGNTIYF
TRBD2	TRBV28	TRBJ2-7	NA	TGTGCCAGCAGTTTAGAGGCTAGCGGCTTATCCTACGAGCAGTACTTC	CASSLEASGLSYEQYF
NA	TRBV4-1	TRBJ2-7	NA	TGCGCCAGCAGCCTCGGGTTGAGGCGAGAGCAGTACTTC	CASSLGLRREQYF
TRBD1	TRBV27	TRBJ1-5	NA	TGTGCCAGCAGTCCACGGGACAGGGGCAATCAGCCCCAGCATTTT	CASSPRDRGNQPQHF
TRBD2	TRBV3-1/TRBV3-2	TRBJ2-5	NA	TGTGCCAGCAGATCGCTAGGACTAGGAGGGGAGACCCAGTACTTC	CASRSLGLGGETQYF
TRBD2	TRBV5-1	TRBJ2-7	few	TGCGCCAGCAGCTTGACTAGCGGGAGTTACGAGCAGTACTTC	CASSLTSGSYEQYF
NA	TRBV7-2	TRBJ2-3	NA	TGTGCCAGCACCAAGGGCGGGGATACGCAGTATTTT	CASTKGGDTQYF
TRBD2	TRBV7-9	TRBJ2-7	few	TGTGCCAGCAGCTGGAGCGGGAATTACGAGCAGTACTTC	CASSWSGNYEQYF
NA	TRBV27	TRBJ2-5	few	TGTGCCAGCAGTTTATTAGAGGCCCAGTACTTC	CASSLLEAQYF
TRBD2	TRBV6-6	TRBJ2-3	NA	TGTGCCAGCAGTCGCGGACTAGCGGGGGGCGCAGATACGCAGTATTTT	CASSRGLAGGADTQYF
NA	TRBV5-4	TRBJ2-7	NA	TGTGCCAGCAGCTTGGGTACTATGGCCGAGCAGTACTTC	CASSLGTMAEQYF
NA	TRBV3-1/TRBV3-2	TRBJ2-7	NA	TGTGCCAGCAGCCAGGACTCGTACTACGAGCAGTACTTC	CASSQDSYYEQYF
TRBD1	TRBV15	TRBJ1-1	NA	TGTGCCACCAGCCTACAGACTGGGACAGTCAATCCTGAAGCTTTCTTT	CATSLQTGTVNPEAFF
NA	TRBV5-1	TRBJ2-7	NA	TGCGCCAGCAGACCGAACCGGGACTCATTCTACGAGCAGTACTTC	CASRPNRDSFYEQYF
TRBD1	TRBV7-6	TRBJ2-5	NA	TGTGCCAGCAGCTTAGGGACAGGCCAGGGGGCGGCGGGGACCCAGTACTTC	CASSLGTGQGAAGTQYF
TRBD1	TRBV19	TRBJ1-5	NA	TGTGCCAGTGAAAAGCTCGGGACAGGGATAGGTCAGCCCCAGCATTTT	CASEKLGTGIGQPQHF
NA	TRBV6-6	TRBJ2-5	NA	TGTGCCAGCGGTCGGCGGGAGACCCAGTACTTC	CASGRRETQYF
TRBD1	TRBV4-1	TRBJ1-6	few	TGCGCCAGCAGGACAGGGGTGTCCTATAATTCACCCCTCCACTTT	CASRTGVSYNSPLHF
NA	TRBV5-1	TRBJ2-3	NA	TGCGCCAGCAGCTTCTACAGGAGTTTCCCTAGCACAGATACGCAGTATTTT	CASSFYRSFPSTDTQYF
TRBD2	TRBV7-7	TRBJ2-5	NA	TGTGCCAGCAGCTTGGGAAGCGGGAGGGTGGCAGAGACCCAGTACTTC	CASSLGSGRVAETQYF
TRBD1	TRBV19	TRBJ2-4	NA	TGTGCCACCCACCCTGAGGGGACAGGAAACATTCAGTACTTC	CATHPEGTGNIQYF
TRBD1	TRBV25-1	TRBJ1-6	NA	TGTGCCAGCAGTGAGGGACAGGGGAGCCATTCACCCCTCCACTTT	CASSEGQGSHSPLHF
TRBD1	TRBV7-9	TRBJ2-5	NA	TGTGCCAGCAGCTTAGGGGCAGGGGGTGGAGAGACCCAGTACTTC	CASSLGAGGGETQYF
TRBD2	TRBV30	TRBJ2-5	NA	TGTGCCTGGAGTGGTAGCGGGAGGGCGCGGGAGACCCAGTACTTC	CAWSGSGRARETQYF
TRBD1	TRBV30	TRBJ1-2	once	TGTGCCTGGACGGACAGGGGATTTTATGGCTACACCTTC	CAWTDRGFYGYTF
NA	TRBV4-1	TRBJ1-6	NA	TGCGCCAGCAGCCAAGGGCGGGCAGATAGTTCACCCCTCCACTTT	CASSQGRADSSPLHF
TRBD1	TRBV6-5	TRBJ2-1	NA	TGTGCCAGCAGTTCACAACAGGGGGCAGGTGAGCAGTTCTTC	CASSSQQGAGEQFF
TRBD2	TRBV28	TRBJ2-7	NA	TGTGCCAGCAGTCCCGAGCGGGAGCCGTACTTC	CASSPEREPYF
TRBD2	TRBV5-6	TRBJ2-5	NA	TGTGCCAGCAGCCGCGGACTAGCGGGTCCGGTAGGGGAGACCCAGTACTTC	CASSRGLAGPVGETQYF
TRBD2	TRBV4-1	TRBJ2-1	NA	TGCGCCAGCAGCCAAGAGGGGAGCGGGAGAGGTGAGTTCTTC	CASSQEGSGRGEFF
NA	TRBV5-1	TRBJ2-5	NA	TGCGCCAGCAGCTTCTCGCCGCAGGGGATGAAAGAGACCCAGTACTTC	CASSFSPQGMKETQYF
NA	TRBV11-2	TRBJ2-3	NA	TGTGCCAGCAGCCCGCACGTACAGGTGCCCACAGATACGCAGTATTTT	CASSPHVQVPTDTQYF
TRBD2	TRBV6-5	TRBJ2-7	NA	TGTGCCAGCAGTTACTCGGGTGGGCGCGGGAGCTACGAGCAGTACTTC	CASSYSGGRGSYEQYF
NA	TRBV18	TRBJ2-7	few	TGTGCCAGCTCACCAGAGCTCGGTTCTATCTACGAGCAGTACTTC	CASSPELGSIYEQYF
NA	TRBV6-5	TRBJ1-1	NA	TGTGCCAGCAGGTCTCCGGGGAGGAACACTGAAGCTTTCTTT	CASRSPGRNTEAFF
TRBD2	TRBV3-1/TRBV3-2	TRBJ2-6	NA	TGTGCCAGCAGCCCCCTGGGCGGGGGCTCTGGGGCCAACGTCCTGACTTTC	CASSPLGGGSGANVLTF
NA	TRBV5-6	TRBJ2-7	NA	TGTGCCAGCAGCGTGGGAGCGGGTCCTACCGCGAGGCAGTACTTC	CASSVGAGPTARQYF
NA	TRBV2	TRBJ2-6	NA	TGTGCCAGCAGAGACCCAGGGACCCCTAGGGGGTCCAACGTCCTGACTTTC	CASRDPGTPRGSNVLTF
TRBD2	TRBV28	TRBJ2-7	once	TGTGCCAGCAGTGATCCGGGACTAGCGCTTTATGAGCAGTACTTC	CASSDPGLALYEQYF
NA	TRBV7-2	TRBJ1-3	NA	TGTGCCAGCAGCCATTCCCCGACGGGCTCTGGAAACACCATATATTTT	CASSHSPTGSGNTIYF